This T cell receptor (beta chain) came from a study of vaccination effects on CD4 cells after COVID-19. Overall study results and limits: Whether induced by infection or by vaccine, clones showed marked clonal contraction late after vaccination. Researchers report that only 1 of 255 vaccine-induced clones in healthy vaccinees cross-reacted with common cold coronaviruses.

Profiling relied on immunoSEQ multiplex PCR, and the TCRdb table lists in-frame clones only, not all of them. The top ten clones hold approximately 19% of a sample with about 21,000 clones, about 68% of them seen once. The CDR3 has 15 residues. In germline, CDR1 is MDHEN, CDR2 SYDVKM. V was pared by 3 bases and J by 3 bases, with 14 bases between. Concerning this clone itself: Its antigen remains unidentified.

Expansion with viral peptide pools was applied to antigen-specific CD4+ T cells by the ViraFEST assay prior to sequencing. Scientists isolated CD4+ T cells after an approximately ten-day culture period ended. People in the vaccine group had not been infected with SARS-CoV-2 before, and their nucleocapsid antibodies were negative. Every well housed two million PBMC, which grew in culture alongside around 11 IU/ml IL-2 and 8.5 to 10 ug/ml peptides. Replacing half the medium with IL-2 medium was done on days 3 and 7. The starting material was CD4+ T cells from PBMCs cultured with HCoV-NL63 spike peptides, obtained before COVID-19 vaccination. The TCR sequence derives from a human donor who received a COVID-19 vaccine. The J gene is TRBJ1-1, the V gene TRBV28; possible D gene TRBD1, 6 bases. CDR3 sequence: CASSFRGVGYTEAFF. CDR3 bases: TGTGCCAGCAGTTTTAGGGGGGTCGGGTACACTGAAGCTTTCTTT. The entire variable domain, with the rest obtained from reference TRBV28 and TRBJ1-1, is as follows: DVKVTQSSRYLVKRTGEKVFLECVQDMDHENMFWYRQDPGLGLRLIYFSYDVKMKEKGDIPEGYSVSREKKERFSLILESASTNQTSMYLCASSFRGVGYTEAFFGQGTRLTVV.